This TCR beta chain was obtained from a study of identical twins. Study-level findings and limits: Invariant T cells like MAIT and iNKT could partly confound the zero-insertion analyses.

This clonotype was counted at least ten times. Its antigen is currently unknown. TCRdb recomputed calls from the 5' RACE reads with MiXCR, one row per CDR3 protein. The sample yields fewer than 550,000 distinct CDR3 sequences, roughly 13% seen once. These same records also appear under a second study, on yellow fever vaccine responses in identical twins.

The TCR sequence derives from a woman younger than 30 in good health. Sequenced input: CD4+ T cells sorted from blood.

The CDR3 bases are TGCGCCAGCAGCTTGGAGGGGGACAGCAATCAGCCCCAGCATTTT. It specifies CASSLEGDSNQPQHF. The gene calls are TRBV5-1 and TRBJ1-5; tentatively, D is TRBD1 (6 bases). Germline CDR1 is SGHRS and CDR2 is YFSETQ. This CDR3 has 15 residues. Trimming cost V 0 bases and J 1 base, with 8 bases left between them. Full variable domain (remainder filled in from reference TRBV5-1 and TRBJ1-5): KAGVTQTPRYLIKTRGQQVTLSCSPISGHRSVSWYQQTPGQGLQFLFEYFSETQRNKGNFPGRFSGRQFSNSRSEMNVSTLELGDSALYLCASSLEGDSNQPQHFGDGTRLSIL.